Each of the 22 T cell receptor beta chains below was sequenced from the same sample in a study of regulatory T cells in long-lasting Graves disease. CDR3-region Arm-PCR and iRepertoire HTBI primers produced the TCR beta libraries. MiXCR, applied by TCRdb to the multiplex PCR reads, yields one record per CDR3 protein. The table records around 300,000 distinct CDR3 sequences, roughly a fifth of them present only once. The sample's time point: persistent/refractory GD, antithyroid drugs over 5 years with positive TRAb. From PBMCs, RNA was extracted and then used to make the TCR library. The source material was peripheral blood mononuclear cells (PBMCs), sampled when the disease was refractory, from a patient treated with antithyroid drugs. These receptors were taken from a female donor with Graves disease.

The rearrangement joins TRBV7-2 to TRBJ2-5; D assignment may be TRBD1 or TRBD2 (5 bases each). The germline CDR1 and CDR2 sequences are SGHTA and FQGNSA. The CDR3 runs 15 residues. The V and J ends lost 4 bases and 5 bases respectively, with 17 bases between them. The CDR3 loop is CASSSRWGSGETQYF. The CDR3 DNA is TGTGCCAGCAGCTCGAGATGGGGGAGTGGGGAGACCCAGTACTTC. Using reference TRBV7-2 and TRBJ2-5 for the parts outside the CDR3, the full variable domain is GAGVSQSPSNKVTEKGKDVELRCDPISGHTALYWYRQSLGQGLEFLIYFQGNSAPDKSGLPSDRFSAERTGGSVSTLTIQRTQQEDSAVYLCASSSRWGSGETQYFGPGTRLLVL.

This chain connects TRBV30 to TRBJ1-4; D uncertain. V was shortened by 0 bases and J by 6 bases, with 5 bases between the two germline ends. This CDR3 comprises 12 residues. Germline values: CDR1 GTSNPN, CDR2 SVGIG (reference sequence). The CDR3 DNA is TGTGCCTGGAGTGTAAGCGATGAAAAACTGTTTTTT. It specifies CAWSVSDEKLFF.

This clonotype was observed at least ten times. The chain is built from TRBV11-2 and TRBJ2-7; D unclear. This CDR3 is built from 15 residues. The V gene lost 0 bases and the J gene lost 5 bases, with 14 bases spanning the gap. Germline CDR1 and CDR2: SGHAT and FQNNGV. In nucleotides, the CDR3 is TGTGCCAGCAGCTTAGATCACCCGAGTCGCCACGAGCAGTACTTC. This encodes CASSLDHPSRHEQYF.

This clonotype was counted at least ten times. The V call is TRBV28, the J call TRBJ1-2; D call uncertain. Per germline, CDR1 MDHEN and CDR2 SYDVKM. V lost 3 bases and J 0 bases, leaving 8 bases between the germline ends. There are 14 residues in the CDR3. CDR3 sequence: CASSFKTANYGYTF. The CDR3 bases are TGTGCCAGCAGTTTTAAAACAGCTAACTATGGCTACACCTTC.

The CDR3 DNA follows: TGTGCCAGCAGCTTAGTGTCTAGCGGGAGCTCCTACAATGAGCAGTTCTTC. Amino acid sequence: CASSLVSSGSSYNEQFF. The chain is built from TRBV7-2 and TRBJ2-1, with 10 bases matching TRBD2. Germline V CDR1 and CDR2: SGHTA, FQGNSA. The CDR3 is made up of 17 amino acids. The V gene end was trimmed by 1 base and the J gene end by 0 bases; junction bases not matched to a gene: 3.

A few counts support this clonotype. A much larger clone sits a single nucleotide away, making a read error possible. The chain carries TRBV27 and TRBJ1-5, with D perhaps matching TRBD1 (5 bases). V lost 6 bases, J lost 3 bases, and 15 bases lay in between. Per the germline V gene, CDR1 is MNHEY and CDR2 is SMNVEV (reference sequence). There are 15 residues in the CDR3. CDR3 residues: CASRALGRVNQPQHF. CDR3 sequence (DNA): TGTGCCAGCAGGGCATTGGGCAGGGTCAATCAGCCCCAGCATTTT.

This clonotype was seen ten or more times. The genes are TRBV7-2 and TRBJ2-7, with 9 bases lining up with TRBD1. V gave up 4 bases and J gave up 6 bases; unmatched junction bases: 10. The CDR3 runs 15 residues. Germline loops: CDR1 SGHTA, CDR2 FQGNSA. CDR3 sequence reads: CASSSPGTGPTEQYF. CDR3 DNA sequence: TGTGCCAGCAGCTCACCCGGGACAGGGCCGACCGAGCAGTACTTC. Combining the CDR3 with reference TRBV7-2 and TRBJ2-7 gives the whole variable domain GAGVSQSPSNKVTEKGKDVELRCDPISGHTALYWYRQSLGQGLEFLIYFQGNSAPDKSGLPSDRFSAERTGGSVSTLTIQRTQQEDSAVYLCASSSPGTGPTEQYFGPGTRLTVT.

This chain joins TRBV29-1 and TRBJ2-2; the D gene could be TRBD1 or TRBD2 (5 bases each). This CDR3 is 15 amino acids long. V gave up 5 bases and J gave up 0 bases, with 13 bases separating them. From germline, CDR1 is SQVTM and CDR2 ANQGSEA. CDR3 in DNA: TGCAGCGTTCTCGGGGCCTTCGCGAACACCGGGGAGCTGTTTTTT. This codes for CSVLGAFANTGELFF.

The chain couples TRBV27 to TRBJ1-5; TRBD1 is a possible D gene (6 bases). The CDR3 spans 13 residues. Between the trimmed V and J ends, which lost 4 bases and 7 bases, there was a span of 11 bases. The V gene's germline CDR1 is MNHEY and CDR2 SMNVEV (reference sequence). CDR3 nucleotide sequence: TGTGCCAGCAGTTACAGGGTTTCCCAGCCCCAGCATTTT. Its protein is CASSYRVSQPQHF.

The CDR3 bases are TGTGCCAGCCACATGGAGGGGGGGAACTATGGCTACACCTTC. Its translation: CASHMEGGNYGYTF. This rearrangement joins TRBV6-1 to TRBJ1-2; possibly TRBD1 for D (6 bases). The CDR3 extends over 14 amino acids. CDR1 MNHNS and CDR2 SASEGT come from the germline V gene. Trimming removed 8 bases from V and 2 bases from J, with 15 bases in between.

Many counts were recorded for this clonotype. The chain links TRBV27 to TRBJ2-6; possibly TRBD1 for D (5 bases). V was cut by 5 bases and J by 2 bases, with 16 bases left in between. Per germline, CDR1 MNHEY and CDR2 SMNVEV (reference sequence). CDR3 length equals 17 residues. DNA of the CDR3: TGTGCCAGCAGTACTCACGTCAGGGATACTGGGGCCAACGTCCTGACTTTC. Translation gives CASSTHVRDTGANVLTF. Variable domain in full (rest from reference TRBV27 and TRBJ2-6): EAQVTQNPRYLITVTGKKLTVTCSQNMNHEYMSWYRQDPGLGLRQIYYSMNVEVTDKGDVPEGYKVSRKEKRNFPLILESPSPNQTSLYFCASSTHVRDTGANVLTFGAGSRLTVL.

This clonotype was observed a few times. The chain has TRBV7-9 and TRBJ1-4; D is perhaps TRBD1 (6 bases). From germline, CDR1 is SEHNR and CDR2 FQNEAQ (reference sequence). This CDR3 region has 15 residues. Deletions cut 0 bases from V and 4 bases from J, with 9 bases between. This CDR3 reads CASSLAQGINEKLFF. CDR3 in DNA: TGTGCCAGCAGCTTAGCGCAGGGGATTAATGAAAAACTGTTTTTT.

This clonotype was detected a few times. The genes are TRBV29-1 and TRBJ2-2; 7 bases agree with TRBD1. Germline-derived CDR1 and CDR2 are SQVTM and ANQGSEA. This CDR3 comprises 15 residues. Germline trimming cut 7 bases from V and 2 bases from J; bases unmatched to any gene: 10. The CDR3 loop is CSAKGGQVNTGELFF. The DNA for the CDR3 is TGCAGCGCGAAGGGCGGACAGGTTAACACCGGGGAGCTGTTTTTT.

In DNA, the CDR3 is TGTGCCAGCTCTAGGACAAGCTATAATGAAAAACTGTTTTTT. Its translation: CASSRTSYNEKLFF. The rearrangement links TRBV6-1 to TRBJ1-4; possibly TRBD1 for D (5 bases). The germline V and J ends were trimmed by 8 bases and 4 bases, with 14 bases remaining between them. The V gene's germline CDR1 is MNHNS and CDR2 SASEGT. This CDR3 region has 14 residues.

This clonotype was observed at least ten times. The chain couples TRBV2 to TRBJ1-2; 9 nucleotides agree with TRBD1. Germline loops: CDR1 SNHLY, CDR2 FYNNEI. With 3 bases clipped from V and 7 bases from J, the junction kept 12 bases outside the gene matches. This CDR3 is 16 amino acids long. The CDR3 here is CASSDTRDREVGGYTF. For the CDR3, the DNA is TGTGCCAGCAGTGATACGAGGGACAGGGAAGTTGGTGGCTACACCTTC.

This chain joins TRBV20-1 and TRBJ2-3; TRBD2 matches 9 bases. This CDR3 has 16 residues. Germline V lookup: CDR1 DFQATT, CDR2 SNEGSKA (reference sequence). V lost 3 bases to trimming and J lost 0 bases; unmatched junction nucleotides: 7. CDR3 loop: CSASPISGRSTDTQYF. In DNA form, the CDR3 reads TGCAGTGCTAGCCCTATAAGCGGGAGGAGCACAGATACGCAGTATTTT.

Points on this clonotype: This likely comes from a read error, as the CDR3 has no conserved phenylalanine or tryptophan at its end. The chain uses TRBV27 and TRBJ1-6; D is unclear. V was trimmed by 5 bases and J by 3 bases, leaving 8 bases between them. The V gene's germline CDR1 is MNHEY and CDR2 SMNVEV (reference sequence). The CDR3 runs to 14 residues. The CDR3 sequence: CASSEPGYNSPLHS. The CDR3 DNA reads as TGTGCCAGCAGTGAACCGGGCTATAATTCACCCCTCCACTCT.

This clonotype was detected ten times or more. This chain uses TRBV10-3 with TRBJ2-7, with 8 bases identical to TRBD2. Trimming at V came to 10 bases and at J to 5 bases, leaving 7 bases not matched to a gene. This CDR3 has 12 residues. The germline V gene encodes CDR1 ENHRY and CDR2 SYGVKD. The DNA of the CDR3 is TGTGCCACGGGACTAGAAGCCCACGAGCAGTACTTC. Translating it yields CATGLEAHEQYF.

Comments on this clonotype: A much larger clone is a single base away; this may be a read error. CDR3 in DNA: TGTGCCAGCATGGGACAGGGGTTGGCCAAGCAGTACTTC. Amino acid sequence: CASMGQGLAKQYF. The chain recombines TRBV2 with TRBJ2-7; TRBD1 aligns across 10 bases. The CDR3 contains 13 residues. CDR1 and CDR2 from the germline V gene are SNHLY and FYNNEI. V gave up 7 bases and J gave up 8 bases; unmatched junction bases: 8.

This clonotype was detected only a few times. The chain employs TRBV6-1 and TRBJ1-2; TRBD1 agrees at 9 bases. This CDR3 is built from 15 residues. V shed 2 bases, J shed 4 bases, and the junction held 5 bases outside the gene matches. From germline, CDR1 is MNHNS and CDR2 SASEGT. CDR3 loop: CASSETGGAFYGYTF. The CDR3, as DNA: TGTGCCAGCAGTGAAACAGGGGGCGCGTTCTATGGCTACACCTTC.

The CDR3 is CSARDYRGGGSEQYF. CDR3 bases: TGCAGTGCTAGGGATTACAGGGGAGGAGGATCCGAGCAGTACTTC. The chain has TRBV20-1 and TRBJ2-7, with D possibly TRBD1 on 7 matching bases. Germline loops: CDR1 DFQATT, CDR2 SNEGSKA (reference sequence). V lost 3 bases and J 6 bases, leaving 21 bases between the germline ends. This CDR3 comprises 15 residues.

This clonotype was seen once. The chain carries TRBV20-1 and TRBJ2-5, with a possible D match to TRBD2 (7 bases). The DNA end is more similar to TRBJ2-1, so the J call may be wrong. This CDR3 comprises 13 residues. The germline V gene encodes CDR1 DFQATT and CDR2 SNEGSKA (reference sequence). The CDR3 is CSGARGASYEQFF. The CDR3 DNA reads TGCAGTGGTGCTCGGGGGGCCTCCTACGAGCAGTTCTTC.